This T cell receptor beta chain was sequenced for a study of identical twins. Study results and caveats: Memory repertoires lacked the insertion deficit that abundant cord blood beta clonotypes showed.

Carrying unique molecular identifiers, the cDNA also gained a universal primer site through template switching. TCRdb redid the calling of the 5' RACE reads with MiXCR, one entry per CDR3 protein. Seen here are about 1.7 million distinct CDR3 sequences, about 32% observed once, and the top ten hold roughly 0.3%. Notes on this clonotype: Its antigen remains unknown.

Germline trimming cut 0 bases from V and 7 bases from J; bases unmatched to any gene: 0. The CDR3 extends over 14 amino acids. Germline V CDR1 and CDR2: GTSNPN, SVGIG (reference sequence). The chain has TRBV30 and TRBJ2-1; 13 bases agree with TRBD2. Sequencing used cord blood. The sequence derives from a newborn girl in good health. CDR3 amino acids: CAWSVLAGGNEQFF. DNA for the CDR3: TGTGCCTGGAGTGTACTAGCGGGGGGGAATGAGCAGTTCTTC.